A selection of T cell receptor beta chains follows, all from one sample in a study of vaccination effects on CD4 cells after COVID-19. Antigens for these TCRs are unknown. Profiled with immunoSEQ multiplex PCR; TCRdb holds only in-frame clones, not every one. The data hold under 30,000 clones, with 74% observed a single time. The sample consisted of CD4+ T cells from PBMCs cultured with HCoV-OC43 spike peptides, taken after COVID-19 vaccination. All receptors derive from a human donor who received a COVID-19 vaccine. The CDR3 runs from the conserved cysteine through the conserved F or W. The D gene is left open where the match is weak. Clone size is not always given. Where it is, it says once, few, many or a class for expanded clones.

j_call	d_call	v_call	clone_size	cdr3_aa	cdr3_nt
TRBJ1-1	-	TRBV20-1	-	CSASAPGRSTEAFF	TGCAGTGCTAGTGCCCCAGGGAGGAGTACTGAAGCTTTCTTT
TRBJ1-1	-	TRBV10-2	-	CASSGGQNTEAFF	TGCGCCAGCAGTGGAGGGCAGAACACTGAAGCTTTCTTT
TRBJ1-6	-	TRBV9	-	CASSVGGNYNSPLHF	TGTGCCAGCAGCGTAGGTGGTAACTATAATTCACCCCTCCACTTT
TRBJ1-2	-	TRBV3-1/TRBV3-2	-	CASSQVGGKGGYTF	TGTGCCAGCAGCCAAGTGGGAGGAAAGGGTGGCTACACCTTC
TRBJ1-2	-	TRBV11-2	-	CASSLSKNYGYTF	TGTGCCAGCAGCTTAAGTAAAAACTATGGCTACACCTTC
TRBJ2-3	TRBD2	TRBV11-2	-	CASSRTSEIGTQYF	TGTGCCAGCAGCCGGACTAGCGAGATTGGTACGCAGTATTTT
TRBJ2-7	-	TRBV24-1	once	CATSDSHSYEQYF	TGTGCCACCAGTGATTCCCACTCTTACGAGCAGTACTTC
TRBJ2-5	TRBD2	TRBV6-6	-	CASSPGLAGGPSWETQYF	TGTGCCAGCAGTCCCGGACTAGCGGGAGGGCCGAGTTGGGAGACCCAGTACTTC
TRBJ2-2	TRBD2	TRBV10-2	-	CASSEPHSGSHTGELFF	TGCGCCAGCAGTGAGCCGCATAGCGGGAGTCACACCGGGGAGCTGTTTTTT
TRBJ2-1	-	TRBV5-1	-	CASSLVESAYNEQFF	TGCGCCAGCAGCTTGGTGGAGTCCGCCTACAATGAGCAGTTCTTC
TRBJ1-2	TRBD1	TRBV3-1/TRBV3-2	-	CASSPLDRGYNYGYTF	TGTGCCAGCAGCCCGTTAGACAGGGGGTATAACTATGGCTACACCTTC
TRBJ2-3	-	TRBV11-2	-	CASSLYWGREGTDTQYF	TGTGCCAGCAGCTTATACTGGGGGAGAGAGGGCACAGATACGCAGTATTTT
TRBJ1-2	-	TRBV24-1	-	CATSGAYGYTF	TGTGCCACCAGTGGAGCCTATGGCTACACCTTC
TRBJ1-2	TRBD1	TRBV7-2	medium-sized	CASSLEVLAGGSGYTF	TGTGCCAGCAGCTTAGAGGTCCTGGCAGGGGGCTCTGGCTACACCTTC
TRBJ1-2	-	TRBV19	few	CASSLTRVGSYGYTF	TGTGCCAGTAGTCTCACCCGGGTCGGATCCTATGGCTACACCTTC
TRBJ2-3	TRBD2	TRBV19	-	CASSTAGLPTDTQYF	TGTGCCAGTAGTACAGCGGGACTACCCACAGATACGCAGTATTTT
TRBJ2-3	-	TRBV7-2	-	CASSFVVRGRLNTDTQYF	TGTGCCAGCAGCTTTGTAGTGAGGGGTAGACTAAACACAGATACGCAGTATTTT
TRBJ2-1	TRBD2	TRBV27	-	CASSLRLASYNEQFF	TGTGCCAGCAGTTTGCGACTAGCCTCCTACAATGAGCAGTTCTTC
TRBJ2-1	-	TRBV7-2	once	CASSLNRGNEQFF	TGTGCCAGCAGCTTAAACCGGGGCAATGAGCAGTTCTTC
TRBJ2-3	TRBD2	TRBV19	-	CASSTLAGGTDTQYF	TGTGCCAGTAGTACCCTAGCGGGGGGGACAGATACGCAGTATTTT
TRBJ1-3	TRBD1	TRBV6-1	-	CASSELGTGSSGNTIYF	TGTGCCAGCAGTGAACTCGGGACAGGCAGCTCTGGAAACACCATATATTTT
TRBJ1-5	-	TRBV5-6	-	CASSLVHSNQPQHF	TGTGCCAGCAGCTTGGTACATAGCAATCAGCCCCAGCATTTT
TRBJ2-7	TRBD1	TRBV6-2/TRBV6-3	-	CASSYSGQRYEQYF	TGTGCCAGCAGTTACTCGGGACAGAGATACGAGCAGTACTTC
TRBJ1-3	TRBD1	TRBV19	-	CASESQGAYFGNTIYF	TGTGCCAGCGAATCACAGGGGGCCTATTTTGGAAACACCATATATTTT
TRBJ2-1	-	TRBV24-1	-	CATSDLYLGDEQFF	TGTGCCACCAGTGATTTGTATCTGGGGGATGAGCAGTTCTTC
TRBJ2-5	-	TRBV5-1	-	CASSLAPSGETQYF	TGCGCCAGCAGCTTGGCCCCCTCGGGGGAGACCCAGTACTTC
TRBJ2-7	TRBD2	TRBV5-1	few	CASSLEAGGSYEQYF	TGCGCCAGCAGCCTTGAAGCGGGGGGGTCCTACGAGCAGTACTTC
TRBJ1-1	-	TRBV23-1	-	CASSQTGDNTEAFF	TGCGCCAGCAGTCAGACGGGGGACAACACTGAAGCTTTCTTT
TRBJ2-3	-	TRBV24-1	once	CATSRTDTQYF	TGTGCCACCTCGAGAACAGATACGCAGTATTTT
TRBJ2-1	TRBD2	TRBV4-1	-	CASSQDGTSGGARNEQFF	TGCGCCAGCAGCCAAGATGGGACTAGCGGGGGGGCGCGTAATGAGCAGTTCTTC
TRBJ2-2	-	TRBV6-6	few	CASSQATSFAWRTGELFF	TGTGCCAGCAGTCAGGCCACCAGTTTTGCCTGGCGGACCGGGGAGCTGTTTTTT
TRBJ2-6	-	TRBV19	-	CASSPGPSSGANVLTF	TGTGCCAGTAGTCCGGGACCGTCCTCTGGGGCCAACGTCCTGACTTTC
TRBJ2-3	-	TRBV15	-	CATSRDSIRAGSTDTQYF	TGTGCCACCAGCAGAGATAGTATCCGGGCGGGGAGCACAGATACGCAGTATTTT
TRBJ1-1	-	TRBV18	few	CASSPPGARGNTEAFF	TGTGCCAGCTCACCTCCAGGGGCCCGAGGGAACACTGAAGCTTTCTTT
TRBJ2-1	-	TRBV5-1	-	CASSLSGEQFF	TGCGCCAGCAGTCTCTCGGGTGAGCAGTTCTTC
TRBJ1-1	TRBD1	TRBV7-9	-	CASSLGGTGGYTEAFF	TGTGCCAGCAGCTTAGGCGGGACAGGGGGCTACACTGAAGCTTTCTTT
TRBJ1-1	-	TRBV12-3/TRBV12-4	-	CASSLEGRTEAFF	TGTGCCAGCAGTTTAGAGGGTCGCACTGAAGCTTTCTTT